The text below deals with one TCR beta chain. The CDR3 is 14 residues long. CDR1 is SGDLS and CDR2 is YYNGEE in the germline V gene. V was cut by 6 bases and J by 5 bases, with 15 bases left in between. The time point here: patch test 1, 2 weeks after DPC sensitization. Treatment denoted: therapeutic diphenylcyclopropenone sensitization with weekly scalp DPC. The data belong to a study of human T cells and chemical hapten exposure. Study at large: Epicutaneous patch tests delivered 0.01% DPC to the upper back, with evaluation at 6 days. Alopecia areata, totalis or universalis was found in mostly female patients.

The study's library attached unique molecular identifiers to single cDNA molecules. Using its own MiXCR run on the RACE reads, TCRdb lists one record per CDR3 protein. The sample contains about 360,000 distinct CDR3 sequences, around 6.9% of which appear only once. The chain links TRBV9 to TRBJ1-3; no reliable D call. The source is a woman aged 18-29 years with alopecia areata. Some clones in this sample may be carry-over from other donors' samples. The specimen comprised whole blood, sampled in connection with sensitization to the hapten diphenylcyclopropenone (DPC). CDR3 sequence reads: CASNRDGLRNTIYF. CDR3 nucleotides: TGTGCCAGCAACCGTGATGGTTTAAGAAACACCATATATTTT.